This T cell receptor (beta chain) was sequenced during a study of graft-versus-host responses after intestinal transplantation. Study details: Recipients were given multivisceral, liver-intestinal, or isolated intestinal transplants. All of the recipients had induction that used anti-thymocyte globulin, then tacrolimus and steroids for approximately 3 years.

Produced via immunoSEQ multiplex PCR; TCRdb's table is partial and in-frame only. The sample lists 95,000 or so clones, 90% occurring once. With regard to this clone: Its antigen is not identified.

The germline gives CDR1 MRHNA, CDR2 SNTAGT. The CDR3 has 13 residues. Trimming shortened V by 2 bases and J by 2 bases, and 6 bases separated the two germline ends. The study, taken as a whole, reports: Recipient marrow contained GvH clones, some of which appeared first in ileum or blood.

This receptor was obtained from a human patient who received an intestinal transplant, so some T cells may come from the graft donor. Sequenced material: PBMCs, taken around 68 weeks after intestinal transplant. The chain couples TRBV6-4 to TRBJ1-2; D is ambiguous. The CDR3 coding sequence is TGTGCCAGCAGTGACGGTTTCAACTATGGCTACACCTTC. Translating it yields CASSDGFNYGYTF.